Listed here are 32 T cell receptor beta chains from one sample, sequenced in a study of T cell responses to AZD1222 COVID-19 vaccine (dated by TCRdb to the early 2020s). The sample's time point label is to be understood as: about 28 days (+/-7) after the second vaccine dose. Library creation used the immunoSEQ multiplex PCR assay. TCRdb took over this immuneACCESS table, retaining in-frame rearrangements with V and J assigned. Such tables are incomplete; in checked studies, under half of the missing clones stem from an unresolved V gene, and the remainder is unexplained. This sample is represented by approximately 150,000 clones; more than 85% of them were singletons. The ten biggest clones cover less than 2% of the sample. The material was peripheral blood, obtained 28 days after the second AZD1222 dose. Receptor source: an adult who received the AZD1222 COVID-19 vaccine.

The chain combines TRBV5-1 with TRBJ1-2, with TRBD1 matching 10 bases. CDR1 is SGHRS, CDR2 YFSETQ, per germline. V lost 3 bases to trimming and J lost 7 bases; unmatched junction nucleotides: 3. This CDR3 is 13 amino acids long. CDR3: CASSSTGGGGYTF. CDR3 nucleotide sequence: TGCGCCAGCAGCTCGACAGGGGGCGGTGGCTACACCTTC.

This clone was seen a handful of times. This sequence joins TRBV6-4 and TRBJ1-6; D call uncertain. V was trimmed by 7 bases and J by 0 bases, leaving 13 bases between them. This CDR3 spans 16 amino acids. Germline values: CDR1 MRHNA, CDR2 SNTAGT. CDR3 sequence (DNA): TGTGCCAGCACCGGCTGTCCATCCTCCTATAATTCACCCCTCCACTTT. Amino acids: CASTGCPSSYNSPLHF.

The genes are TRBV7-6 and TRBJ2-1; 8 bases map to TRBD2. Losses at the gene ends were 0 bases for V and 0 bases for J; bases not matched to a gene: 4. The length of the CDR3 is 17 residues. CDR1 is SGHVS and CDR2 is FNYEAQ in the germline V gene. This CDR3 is CASSLARGTSSYNEQFF. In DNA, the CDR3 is TGTGCCAGCAGCTTAGCCCGGGGGACTAGCTCCTACAATGAGCAGTTCTTC.

CDR3 region: CASSSPETGREGYTF. The CDR3 DNA is TGTGCCAGCAGCTCCCCTGAAACAGGGCGTGAGGGCTACACCTTC. The rearrangement links TRBV11-2 to TRBJ1-2; D perhaps matches TRBD1 (6 bases). The germline V and J ends were trimmed by 4 bases and 8 bases, with 20 bases remaining between them. The CDR3 is 15 residues long. Germline V gene lookup returns CDR1 SGHAT and CDR2 FQNNGV.

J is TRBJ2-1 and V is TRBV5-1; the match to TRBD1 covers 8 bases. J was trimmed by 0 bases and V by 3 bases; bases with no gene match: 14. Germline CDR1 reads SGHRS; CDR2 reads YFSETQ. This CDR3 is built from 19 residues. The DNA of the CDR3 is TGCGCCAGCAGCTGGGGACAGGCCACTTACCAAAGCTCCTACAATGAGCAGTTCTTC. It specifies CASSWGQATYQSSYNEQFF.

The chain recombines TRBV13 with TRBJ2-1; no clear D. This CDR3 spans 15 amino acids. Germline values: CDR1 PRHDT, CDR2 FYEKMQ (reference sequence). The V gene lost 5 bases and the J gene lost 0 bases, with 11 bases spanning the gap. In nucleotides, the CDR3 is TGTGCCAGCAGCCGTAGGCACCCCTCCTACAATGAGCAGTTCTTC. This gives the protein CASSRRHPSYNEQFF.

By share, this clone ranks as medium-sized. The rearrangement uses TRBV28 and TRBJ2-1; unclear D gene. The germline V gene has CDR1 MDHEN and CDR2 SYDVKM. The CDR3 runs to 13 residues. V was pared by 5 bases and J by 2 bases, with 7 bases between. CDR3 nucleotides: TGTGCCAGCAGTCGCCCCCCCTACAATGAGCAGTTCTTC. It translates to CASSRPPYNEQFF.

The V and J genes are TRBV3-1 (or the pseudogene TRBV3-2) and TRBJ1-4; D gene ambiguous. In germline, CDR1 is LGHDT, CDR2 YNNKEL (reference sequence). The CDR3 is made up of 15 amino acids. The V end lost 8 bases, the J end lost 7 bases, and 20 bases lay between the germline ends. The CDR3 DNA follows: TGTGCCAGCGGACCCCTTGGTCTTGATGGTGAAAAACTGTTTTTT. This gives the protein CASGPLGLDGEKLFF.

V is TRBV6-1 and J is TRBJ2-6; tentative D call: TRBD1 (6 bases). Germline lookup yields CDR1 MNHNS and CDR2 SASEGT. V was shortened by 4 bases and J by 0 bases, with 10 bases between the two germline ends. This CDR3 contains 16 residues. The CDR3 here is CASSAGQTSGANVLTF. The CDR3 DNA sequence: TGTGCCAGCAGTGCCGGACAGACCTCTGGGGCCAACGTCCTGACTTTC.

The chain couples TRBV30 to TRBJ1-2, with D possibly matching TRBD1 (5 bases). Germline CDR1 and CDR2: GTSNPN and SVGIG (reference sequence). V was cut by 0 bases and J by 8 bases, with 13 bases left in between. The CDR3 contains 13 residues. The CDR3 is CAWSVQALGGYTF. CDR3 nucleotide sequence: TGTGCCTGGAGTGTACAGGCCCTGGGGGGCTACACCTTC. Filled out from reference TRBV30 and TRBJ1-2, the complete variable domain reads SQTIHQWPATLVQPVGSPLSLECTVEGTSNPNLYWYRQAAGRGLQLLFYSVGIGQISSEVPQNLSASRPQDRQFILSSKKLLLSDSGFYLCAWSVQALGGYTFGSGTRLTVV.

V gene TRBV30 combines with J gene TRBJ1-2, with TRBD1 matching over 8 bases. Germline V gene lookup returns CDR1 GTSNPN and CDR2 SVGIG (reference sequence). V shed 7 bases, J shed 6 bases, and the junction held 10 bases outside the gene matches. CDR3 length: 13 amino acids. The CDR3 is CAFAVDRGHGYTF. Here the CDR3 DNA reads TGTGCCTTTGCCGTTGACAGGGGCCATGGCTACACCTTC.

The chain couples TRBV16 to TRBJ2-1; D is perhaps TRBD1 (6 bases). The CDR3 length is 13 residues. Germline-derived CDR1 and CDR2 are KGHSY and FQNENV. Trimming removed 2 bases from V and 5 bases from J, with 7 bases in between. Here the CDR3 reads CASSQGTNNEQFF. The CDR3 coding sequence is TGTGCCAGCAGCCAAGGGACAAACAATGAGCAGTTCTTC.

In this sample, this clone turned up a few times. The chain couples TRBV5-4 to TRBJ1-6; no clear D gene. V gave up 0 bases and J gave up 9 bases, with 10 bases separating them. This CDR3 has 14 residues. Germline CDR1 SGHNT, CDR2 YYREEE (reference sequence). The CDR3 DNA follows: TGTGCCAGCAGCTTGGATCGGGGAACTTCACCCCTCCACTTT. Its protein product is CASSLDRGTSPLHF.

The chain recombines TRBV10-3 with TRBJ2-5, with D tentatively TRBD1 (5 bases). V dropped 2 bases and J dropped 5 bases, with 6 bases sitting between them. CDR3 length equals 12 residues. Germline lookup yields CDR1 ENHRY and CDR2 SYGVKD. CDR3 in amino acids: CAISEQGETQYF. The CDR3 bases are TGTGCCATCAGTGAGCAGGGCGAGACCCAGTACTTC.

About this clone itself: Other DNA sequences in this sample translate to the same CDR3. In DNA, the CDR3 is TGTGCCAGTAGTATTGGGCAGGGGACCGGGGAGCTGTTTTTT. Translating it yields CASSIGQGTGELFF. The genes are TRBV19 and TRBJ2-2; D may be TRBD1 (6 bases). V was shortened by 3 bases and J by 5 bases, with 10 bases between the two germline ends. Germline CDR1 reads LNHDA; CDR2 reads SQIVND (reference sequence). This CDR3 comprises 14 residues.

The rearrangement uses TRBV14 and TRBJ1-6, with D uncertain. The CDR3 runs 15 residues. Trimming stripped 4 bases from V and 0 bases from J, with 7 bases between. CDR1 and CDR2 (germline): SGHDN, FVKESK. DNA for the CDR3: TGTGCCAGCAGCCCCCTAGGCTCCTATAATTCACCCCTCCACTTT. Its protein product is CASSPLGSYNSPLHF.

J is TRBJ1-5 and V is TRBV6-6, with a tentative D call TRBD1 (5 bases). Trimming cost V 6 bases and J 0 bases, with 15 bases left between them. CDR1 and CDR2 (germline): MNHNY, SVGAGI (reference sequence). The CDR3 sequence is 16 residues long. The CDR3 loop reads CASSPRQSNSNQPQHF. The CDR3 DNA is TGTGCCAGCAGCCCCAGACAGTCTAATAGCAATCAGCCCCAGCATTTT.

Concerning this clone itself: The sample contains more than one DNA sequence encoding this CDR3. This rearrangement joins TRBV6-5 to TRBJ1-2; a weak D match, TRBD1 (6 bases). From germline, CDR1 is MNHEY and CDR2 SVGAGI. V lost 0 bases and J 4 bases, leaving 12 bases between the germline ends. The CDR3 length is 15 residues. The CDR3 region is CASSYSTGAVYGYTF. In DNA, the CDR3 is TGTGCCAGCAGTTACTCGACGGGGGCCGTCTATGGCTACACCTTC.

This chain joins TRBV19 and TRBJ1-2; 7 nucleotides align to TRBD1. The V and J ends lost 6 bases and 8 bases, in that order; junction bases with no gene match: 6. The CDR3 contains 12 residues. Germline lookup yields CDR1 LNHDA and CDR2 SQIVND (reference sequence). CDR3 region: CASRTTGWGYTF. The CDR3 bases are TGTGCCAGTAGAACGACAGGGTGGGGCTACACCTTC.

The chain's CDR3 is CSGGQGDYGYTF. The CDR3 nucleotides read TGCAGCGGGGGCCAGGGCGACTATGGCTACACCTTC. The V call is TRBV29-1, the J call TRBJ1-2; TRBD1 might be the D (5 bases). Trimming left V 7 bases short and J 3 bases short, with 12 bases between. This CDR3 has 12 residues. Germline assignment: CDR1 SQVTM and CDR2 ANQGSEA.

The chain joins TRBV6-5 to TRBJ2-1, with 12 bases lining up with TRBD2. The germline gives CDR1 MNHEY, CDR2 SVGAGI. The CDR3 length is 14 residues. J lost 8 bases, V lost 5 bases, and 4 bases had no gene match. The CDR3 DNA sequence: TGTGCCAGCAGTCCGGGACTAGCGGGCTATGAGCAGTTCTTC. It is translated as CASSPGLAGYEQFF.

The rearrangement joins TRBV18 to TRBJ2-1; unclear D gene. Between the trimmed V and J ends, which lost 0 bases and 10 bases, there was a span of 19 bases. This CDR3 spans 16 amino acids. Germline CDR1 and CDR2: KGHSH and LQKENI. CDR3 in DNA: TGTGCCAGCTCACCACCTTCCACTACGGGTTTAAGCGAGCAGTTCTTC. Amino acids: CASSPPSTTGLSEQFF.

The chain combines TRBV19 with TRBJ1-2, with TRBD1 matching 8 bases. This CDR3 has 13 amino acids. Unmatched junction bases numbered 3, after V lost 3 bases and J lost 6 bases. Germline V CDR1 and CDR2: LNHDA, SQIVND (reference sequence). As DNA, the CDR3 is TGTGCCAGTAGTATGTGGACAGGGCATGGCTACACCTTC. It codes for CASSMWTGHGYTF.

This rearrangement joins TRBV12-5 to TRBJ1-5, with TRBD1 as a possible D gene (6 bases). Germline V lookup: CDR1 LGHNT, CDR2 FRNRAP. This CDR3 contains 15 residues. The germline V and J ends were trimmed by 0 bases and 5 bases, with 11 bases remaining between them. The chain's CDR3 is CASGLVQSGDQPQHF. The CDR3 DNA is TGTGCTAGTGGTTTGGTACAGTCAGGGGATCAGCCCCAGCATTTT.

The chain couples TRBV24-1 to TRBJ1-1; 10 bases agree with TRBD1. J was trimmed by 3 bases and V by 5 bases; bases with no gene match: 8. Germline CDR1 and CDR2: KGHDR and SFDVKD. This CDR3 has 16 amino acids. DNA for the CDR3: TGTGCCACCAGTGTTCATCCGACAGGGGGCTACACTGAAGCTTTCTTT. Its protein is CATSVHPTGGYTEAFF.

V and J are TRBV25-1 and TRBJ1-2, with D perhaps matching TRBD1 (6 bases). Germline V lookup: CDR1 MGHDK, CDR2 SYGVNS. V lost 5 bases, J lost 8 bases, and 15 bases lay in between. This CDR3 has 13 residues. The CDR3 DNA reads TGTGCCAGCAGTACCCAGGGGAGTAGGGGCTACACCTTC. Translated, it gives CASSTQGSRGYTF.

The CDR3 sequence is CASSARGRDQPQHF. CDR3 coding DNA: TGTGCCAGCAGTGCCCGTGGCCGCGATCAGCCCCAGCATTTT. This chain links TRBV25-1 with TRBJ1-5; D is uncertain. The CDR3 is made up of 14 amino acids. The V end was cut by 4 bases, the J end by 5 bases, with 12 bases between. CDR1 MGHDK and CDR2 SYGVNS come from the germline V gene.

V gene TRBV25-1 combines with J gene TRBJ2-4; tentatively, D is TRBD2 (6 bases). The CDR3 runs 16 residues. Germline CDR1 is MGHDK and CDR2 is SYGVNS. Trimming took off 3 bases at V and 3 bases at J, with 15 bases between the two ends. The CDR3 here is CASSDGGLGGKNIQYF. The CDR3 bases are TGTGCCAGCAGTGATGGAGGGCTTGGGGGCAAAAACATTCAGTACTTC.

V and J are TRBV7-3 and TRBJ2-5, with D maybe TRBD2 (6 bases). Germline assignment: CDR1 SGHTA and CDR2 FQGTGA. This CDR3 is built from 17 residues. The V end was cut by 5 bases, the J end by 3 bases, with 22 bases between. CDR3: CASSPTVPGTGKETQYF. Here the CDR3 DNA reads TGTGCCAGCAGCCCTACCGTCCCCGGGACTGGTAAAGAGACCCAGTACTTC. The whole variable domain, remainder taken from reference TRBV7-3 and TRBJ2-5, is GAGVSQTPSNKVTEKGKYVELRCDPISGHTALYWYRQSLGQGPEFLIYFQGTGAADDSGLPNDRFFAVRPEGSVSTLKIQRTERGDSAVYLCASSPTVPGTGKETQYFGPGTRLLVL.

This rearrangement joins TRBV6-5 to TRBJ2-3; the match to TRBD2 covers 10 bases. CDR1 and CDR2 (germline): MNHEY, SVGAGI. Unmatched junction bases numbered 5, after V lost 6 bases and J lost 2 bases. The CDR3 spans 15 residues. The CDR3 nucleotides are TGTGCCAGCAGGACACTAGCGGGAATCACAGATACGCAGTATTTT. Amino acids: CASRTLAGITDTQYF.

The CDR3: CASSQTTVTGFEQYF. CDR3 sequence (DNA): TGTGCCAGCAGCCAAACTACGGTTACAGGGTTCGAGCAGTACTTC. This rearrangement joins TRBV6-5 to TRBJ2-7, with D possibly matching TRBD1 (6 bases). There are 15 residues in the CDR3. Trimming pared 6 bases from V and 6 bases from J, leaving 21 bases between. Germline V gives CDR1 MNHEY, CDR2 SVGAGI.

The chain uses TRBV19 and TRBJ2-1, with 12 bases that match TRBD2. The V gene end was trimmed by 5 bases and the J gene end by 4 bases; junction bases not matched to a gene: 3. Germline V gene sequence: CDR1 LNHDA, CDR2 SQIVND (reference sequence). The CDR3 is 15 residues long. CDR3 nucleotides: TGTGCCAGTAGTCCACTAGCGGGGGGATACAATGAGCAGTTCTTC. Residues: CASSPLAGGYNEQFF.